Listed below are T cell receptor beta chains from one sample, sequenced in a study of shared clonotypes between healthy human individuals. Profiled with immunoSEQ multiplex PCR; TCRdb holds only in-frame clones, not every one. The table includes roughly 1 million clones, around 74% detected once. The sequenced sample was memory CD4+ T cells sorted from blood. These receptor sequences come from a man aged 18 to 35 in good health. The CDR3 runs from the conserved cysteine through the conserved F or W. D genes are given only for firm matches. Only some rows state a clone size, as once, few, many or a class for expanded clones.

d_call	j_call	v_call	clone_size	cdr3_aa	cdr3_nt
NA	TRBJ2-3	TRBV2	NA	CASSEAVITDTQYF	TGTGCCAGCAGTGAAGCGGTCATCACAGATACGCAGTATTTT
NA	TRBJ2-5	TRBV7-8	NA	CASSWQPEPSETQYF	TGTGCCAGCAGCTGGCAGCCGGAACCCTCAGAGACCCAGTACTTC
NA	TRBJ2-2	TRBV5-1	NA	CASSFSLANTGELFF	TGCGCCAGCAGCTTCTCCCTCGCGAACACCGGGGAGCTGTTTTTT
NA	TRBJ1-2	TRBV28	once	CASREGQNYLTYGYTF	TGTGCCAGCAGAGAGGGGCAGAACTATTTAACCTATGGCTACACCTTC
NA	TRBJ1-1	TRBV5-1	few	CASSLAGGNTEAFF	TGCGCCAGCAGCTTGGCCGGGGGGAACACTGAAGCTTTCTTT
NA	TRBJ2-1	TRBV30	few	CAKTLGSNNEQFF	TGTGCCAAGACTCTTGGATCCAACAATGAGCAGTTCTTC
TRBD2	TRBJ2-1	TRBV25-1	NA	CASSWGGIGGEQFF	TGTGCCAGCAGCTGGGGGGGGATCGGCGGTGAGCAGTTCTTC
NA	TRBJ2-7	TRBV12-1	NA	CASSSSPLPYEQYF	TGTGCCAGCAGCTCCTCCCCACTACCCTACGAGCAGTACTTC
NA	TRBJ1-3	TRBV19	NA	CASAKGDIGGRNTIYF	TGTGCCAGTGCCAAAGGGGACATCGGGGGCAGAAACACCATATATTTT
NA	TRBJ2-5	TRBV5-4	NA	CASTRGGFQETQYF	TGTGCCTCGACCAGGGGGGGTTTTCAAGAGACCCAGTACTTC
TRBD1	TRBJ1-5	TRBV28	NA	CASRTGQGGGQPQHF	TGTGCCAGCAGAACTGGACAGGGGGGAGGTCAGCCCCAGCATTTT
NA	TRBJ2-7	TRBV12-2	NA	CASRQDVVKRF	TGTGCAAGTCGTCAGGACGTCGTTAAGCGCTTC
TRBD1	TRBJ1-5	TRBV28	NA	CASRQQGARSNQPQHF	TGTGCCAGCAGACAACAGGGGGCGCGGAGCAATCAGCCCCAGCATTTT
NA	TRBJ2-5	TRBV7-9	few	CASSLAGTSQETQYF	TGTGCCAGCAGCTTAGCCGGGACTTCTCAAGAGACCCAGTACTTC
NA	TRBJ2-5	TRBV6-6	NA	CASSYSSGVETQYF	TGTGCCAGCAGTTACTCGAGTGGGGTAGAGACCCAGTACTTC
NA	TRBJ2-5	TRBV2	many	CASKAGTVETQYF	TGTGCCAGCAAGGCGGGGACGGTAGAGACCCAGTACTTC
TRBD2	TRBJ2-7	TRBV28	NA	CASSPPRGRAYEQYF	TGTGCCAGCAGCCCCCCTCGCGGGAGGGCTTACGAGCAGTACTTC
NA	TRBJ2-7	TRBV2	NA	CASSGQYEQYF	TGTGCCAGCAGCGGACAGTACGAGCAGTACTTC
NA	TRBJ1-5	TRBV6-1	NA	CASRKGLENGQPQHF	TGTGCCAGCAGGAAGGGCCTTGAGAATGGACAGCCCCAGCATTTT
TRBD1	TRBJ1-2	TRBV13	NA	CASSLGGQGARYTF	TGTGCCAGCAGCTTGGGCGGGCAGGGGGCACGCTACACCTTC
NA	TRBJ2-2	TRBV9	once	CASSVDALNTGELFF	TGTGCCAGCAGCGTGGACGCTTTGAACACCGGGGAGCTGTTTTTT
NA	TRBJ2-5	TRBV27	NA	CASSPGASAQETQYF	TGTGCCAGCAGTCCCGGGGCTAGCGCACAAGAGACCCAGTACTTC
NA	TRBJ2-1	TRBV5-1	NA	CASSSTPKDYNEQFF	TGCGCCAGCAGCTCGACTCCTAAGGACTACAATGAGCAGTTCTTC
NA	TRBJ1-2	TRBV11-2	NA	CASSPDPNRYGYTF	TGTGCCAGCAGCCCCGACCCCAATCGGTATGGCTACACCTTC
TRBD1	TRBJ2-2	TRBV6-6	NA	CASSYSTGTGELFF	TGTGCCAGCAGTTACTCGACAGGGACCGGGGAGCTGTTTTTT
TRBD2	TRBJ2-3	TRBV7-2	few	CASSFLAAVGGQYF	TGTGCCAGCAGCTTTCTAGCGGCCGTCGGGGGGCAGTATTTT
NA	TRBJ1-6	TRBV7-8	NA	CASSLGDSQGTLHF	TGTGCCAGCAGCTTAGGTGACAGTCAGGGGACCCTCCACTTT
TRBD2	TRBJ2-1	TRBV7-6	NA	CASSLVSGGAVEQFF	TGTGCCAGCAGCTTAGTTAGCGGGGGGGCAGTTGAGCAGTTCTTC
TRBD2	TRBJ2-7	TRBV28	NA	CASSLGGGAYEQYF	TGTGCCAGCAGTTTAGGGGGGGGAGCCTACGAGCAGTACTTC
NA	TRBJ1-1	TRBV6-5	many	CASKRSGVEAFF	TGTGCCAGCAAACGGTCGGGGGTTGAAGCTTTCTTT
TRBD2	TRBJ2-2	TRBV12-5	NA	CASGLVEWTSGRAAASTGELFF	TGTGCTAGTGGTTTGGTAGAATGGACTAGCGGGAGGGCCGCGGCGAGTACCGGGGAGCTGTTTTTT
NA	TRBJ1-2	TRBV4-3	once	CASSQDGTLNYGYTF	TGCGCCAGCAGCCAAGATGGGACGTTGAACTATGGCTACACCTTC
NA	TRBJ2-1	TRBV18	NA	CASSPTLLGNYNEQFF	TGTGCCAGCTCACCGACGTTACTAGGAAACTACAATGAGCAGTTCTTC
NA	TRBJ2-3	TRBV7-2	few	CASSQKGGQYF	TGTGCCAGCAGCCAGAAGGGGGGGCAGTATTTT
TRBD1	TRBJ1-1	TRBV5-6	NA	CASSQDLTGGASAFF	TGTGCCAGCAGCCAGGATCTGACAGGGGGCGCCTCTGCTTTCTTT
TRBD1	TRBJ2-2	TRBV13	NA	CASSPRTGANTGELFF	TGTGCCAGCAGCCCCCGGACAGGTGCGAACACCGGGGAGCTGTTTTTT
TRBD1	TRBJ1-2	TRBV18	NA	CASSPAGQGKYGYTF	TGTGCCAGCTCGCCCGCGGGACAGGGGAAATACGGCTACACCTTC
NA	TRBJ1-4	TRBV2	few	CASSEASVFRDFKLFF	TGTGCCAGCAGTGAAGCGTCCGTGTTTAGGGATTTTAAACTGTTTTTT
TRBD2	TRBJ2-3	TRBV12-5	few	CASGLSSGRSDTQYF	TGTGCTAGTGGTTTGTCTAGCGGGAGGTCGGATACGCAGTATTTT
TRBD2	TRBJ2-3	TRBV5-1	NA	CASSLLGSGGAQDTQYF	TGCGCCAGCAGCTTGCTAGGTAGCGGGGGGGCCCAGGATACGCAGTATTTT
NA	TRBJ1-2	TRBV2	NA	CASSDKAGYTF	TGTGCCAGCAGTGATAAGGCCGGCTACACCTTC
NA	TRBJ2-7	TRBV4-1	NA	CASSQTRGTTYEQYF	TGCGCCAGCAGCCAAACCAGGGGAACGACCTACGAGCAGTACTTC
NA	TRBJ1-1	TRBV18	NA	CASSPFRGSGTEAFF	TGTGCCAGCTCGCCATTTCGGGGTAGCGGCACTGAAGCTTTCTTT
NA	TRBJ1-1	TRBV11-2	once	CASSLDPRSGAFF	TGTGCCAGCAGCTTAGATCCTAGGTCCGGGGCTTTCTTT
NA	TRBJ1-3	TRBV5-4	NA	CASSLVGGRNTIYF	TGTGCCAGCAGCTTGGTAGGGGGGAGAAACACCATATATTTT
TRBD2	TRBJ2-1	TRBV7-2	few	CASSLLAGLSNEQFF	TGTGCCAGCAGCTTACTAGCGGGGTTATCAAATGAGCAGTTCTTC
NA	TRBJ1-1	TRBV12-5	NA	CASGNGGNTEAFF	TGTGCTAGTGGTAACGGGGGGAACACTGAAGCTTTCTTT
NA	TRBJ1-1	TRBV11-2	NA	CASSLDGGNTEAFF	TGTGCCAGCAGCTTAGACGGGGGAAACACTGAAGCTTTCTTT
NA	TRBJ2-7	TRBV30	NA	CAWTPGLLTYEQYF	TGTGCCTGGACTCCAGGGCTCCTTACCTACGAGCAGTACTTC
TRBD1	TRBJ2-7	TRBV28	NA	CASSLYGRGPEEQYF	TGTGCCAGCAGTTTATACGGCAGGGGGCCGGAGGAGCAGTACTTC
NA	TRBJ2-5	TRBV9	NA	CASSVAAVQETQYF	TGTGCCAGCAGCGTAGCTGCGGTCCAAGAGACCCAGTACTTC